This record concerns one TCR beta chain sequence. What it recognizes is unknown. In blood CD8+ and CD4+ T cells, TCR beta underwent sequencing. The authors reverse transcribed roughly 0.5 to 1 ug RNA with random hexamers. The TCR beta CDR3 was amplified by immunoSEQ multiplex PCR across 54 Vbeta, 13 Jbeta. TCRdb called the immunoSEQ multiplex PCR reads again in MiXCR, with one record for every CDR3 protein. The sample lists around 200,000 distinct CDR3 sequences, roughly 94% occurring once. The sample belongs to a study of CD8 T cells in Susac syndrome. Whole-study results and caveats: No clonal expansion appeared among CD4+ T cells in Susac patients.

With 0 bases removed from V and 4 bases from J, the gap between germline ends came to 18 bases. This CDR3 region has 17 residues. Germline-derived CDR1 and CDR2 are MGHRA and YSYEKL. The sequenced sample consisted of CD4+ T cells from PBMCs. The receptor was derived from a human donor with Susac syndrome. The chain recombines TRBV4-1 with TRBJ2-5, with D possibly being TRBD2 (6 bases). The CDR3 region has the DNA TGCGCCAGCAGCCAAGATAACCGGGCGTGGAGGGGAGAGACCCAGTACTTC. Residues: CASSQDNRAWRGETQYF.